What follows are 32 T cell receptor beta chains derived from one specimen sequenced in a study of blood T cell repertoires in COVID-19 (dated by TCRdb to 2018 to 2020). Library construction relied on the immunoSEQ multiplex PCR assay. TCRdb limited this immuneACCESS table to in-frame rearrangements with V and J called. A share of clones is missing; checked studies link under half to unresolved V genes, and the rest is unexplained. The sample data list tens of thousands of clones, and about 86% of these were observed just once. In total, the top ten clones hold approximately 15% of the sample. What was sequenced was peripheral blood. These receptors were taken from a middle-aged man with COVID-19, enrolled during active disease.

The chain employs TRBV5-6 and TRBJ1-1; TRBD1 is a possible D gene (5 bases). Trimming took off 4 bases at V and 5 bases at J, with 18 bases between the two ends. The CDR3 consists of 15 residues. CDR1 is SGHDT and CDR2 is YYEEEE in the germline V gene. For the CDR3, the DNA is TGTGCCAGCAGCCGCCTGACAGAAAAAAGGACTGAAGCTTTCTTT. The encoded protein is CASSRLTEKRTEAFF.

The chain combines TRBV6-5 with TRBJ1-1; D is ambiguous. Germline V gives CDR1 MNHEY, CDR2 SVGAGI. The CDR3 has 12 amino acids. V shed 6 bases and J shed 2 bases, with 7 bases lying between them. CDR3 DNA sequence: TGTGCCAGCAGGACTGTAAACACTGAAGCTTTCTTT. It encodes CASRTVNTEAFF.

This chain joins TRBV11-3 and TRBJ2-1; 7 bases match TRBD2. CDR3 length equals 17 residues. The V gene end was trimmed by 5 bases and the J gene end by 6 bases; junction bases not matched to a gene: 16. Germline CDR1 and CDR2: SGHNT and YENEEA. This CDR3 is CASSRTAAPSGGNEQFF. CDR3 nucleotide sequence: TGTGCCAGCAGCCGAACCGCCGCACCCTCGGGGGGCAATGAGCAGTTCTTC.

The chain uses TRBV6-1 and TRBJ1-4, with a possible D match to TRBD1 (6 bases). The CDR3 contains 15 residues. Trimming shortened V by 1 base and J by 7 bases, and 13 bases separated the two germline ends. CDR1 and CDR2 from the germline V gene are MNHNS and SASEGT. The CDR3 is CASSEVTGLSEKLFF. Written as DNA, the CDR3 is TGTGCCAGCAGTGAAGTTACAGGGTTGAGTGAAAAACTGTTTTTT.

The CDR3 protein is CASSSGGHTDTQYF. The CDR3 nucleotides are TGTGCCAGCAGCTCCGGGGGGCACACAGATACGCAGTATTTT. The J gene is TRBJ2-3, the V gene TRBV9; possible D gene TRBD2, 7 bases. The CDR3 sequence is 14 residues long. V was cut by 4 bases and J by 2 bases, with 11 bases left in between. Germline CDR1 SGDLS, CDR2 YYNGEE.

CDR3 residues: CASSPGTGDRYEQYF. CDR3 DNA sequence: TGTGCCAGCAGCCCCGGGACAGGGGATCGCTACGAGCAGTACTTC. The chain carries TRBV3-1 (or the pseudogene TRBV3-2) and TRBJ2-7, with TRBD1 identical over 10 bases. Per the germline V gene, CDR1 is LGHDT and CDR2 is YNNKEL (reference sequence). CDR3 length equals 15 residues. J lost 3 bases, V lost 4 bases, and 6 bases had no gene match.

This clone occurred a few times. J is TRBJ1-1 and V is TRBV10-1; a weak D match, TRBD1 (6 bases). The V end lost 3 bases, the J end lost 2 bases, and 7 bases lay between the germline ends. The length of the CDR3 is 13 residues. Germline loops: CDR1 WNHNN, CDR2 SYGVQD (reference sequence). The CDR3 protein is CASSEQGNTEAFF. The CDR3, as DNA: TGCGCCAGCAGTGAACAGGGAAACACTGAAGCTTTCTTT.

V and J are TRBV9 and TRBJ2-3; D is undetermined. The CDR3 sequence is 14 residues long. Trimming took off 3 bases at V and 6 bases at J, with 14 bases between the two ends. The germline CDR1 and CDR2 sequences are SGDLS and YYNGEE. The CDR3 is CASSELPLSDTQYF. The CDR3, as DNA: TGTGCCAGCAGCGAGCTGCCGCTTTCGGATACGCAGTATTTT. The whole variable domain, remainder taken from reference TRBV9 and TRBJ2-3, is DSGVTQTPKHLITATGQRVTLRCSPRSGDLSVYWYQQSLDQGLQFLIQYYNGEERAKGNILERFSAQQFPDLHSELNLSSLELGDSALYFCASSELPLSDTQYFGPGTRLTVL.

In nucleotides, the CDR3 is TGTGCCAGCTCACCCTCCAGCGGGGGCAACAATGAGCAGTTCTTC. It codes for CASSPSSGGNNEQFF. The chain carries TRBV18 and TRBJ2-1; 8 positions agree with TRBD2. Germline V gives CDR1 KGHSH, CDR2 LQKENI. The CDR3 is 15 residues long. The junction had 6 bases not matched to a gene; V was cut back by 3 bases and J by 5 bases.

This chain joins TRBV5-1 and TRBJ2-5; D is unclear. Trimming shortened V by 0 bases and J by 0 bases, and 9 bases separated the two germline ends. Germline CDR1 reads SGHRS; CDR2 reads YFSETQ. The CDR3 spans 15 residues. CDR3 coding DNA: TGCGCCAGCAGCTTGGGACAAACATACCAAGAGACCCAGTACTTC. This encodes CASSLGQTYQETQYF. Supplemented by reference TRBV5-1 and TRBJ2-5, the full variable domain reads KAGVTQTPRYLIKTRGQQVTLSCSPISGHRSVSWYQQTPGQGLQFLFEYFSETQRNKGNFPGRFSGRQFSNSRSEMNVSTLELGDSALYLCASSLGQTYQETQYFGPGTRLLVL.

This clone is a singleton in its sample. The chain combines TRBV11-3 with TRBJ2-3, with D maybe TRBD2 (5 bases). This CDR3 is built from 15 residues. V gave up 6 bases and J gave up 3 bases, with 16 bases separating them. CDR1 and CDR2 from the germline V gene are SGHNT and YENEEA. The chain's CDR3 is CASSPGFAGTDTQYF. For the CDR3, the DNA is TGTGCCAGCAGTCCGGGGTTTGCGGGTACAGATACGCAGTATTTT.

The CDR3 loop is CAWSDGQGLYQPQHF. The CDR3 DNA follows: TGTGCCTGGAGTGATGGACAGGGTCTTTATCAGCCCCAGCATTTT. The V gene is TRBV30, the J gene TRBJ1-5; TRBD1 matches 8 bases. The ends lost 1 base at V and 5 bases at J; junction bases unmatched: 7. Germline V gives CDR1 GTSNPN, CDR2 SVGIG (reference sequence). This CDR3 has 15 amino acids. Full variable domain (remainder filled in from reference TRBV30 and TRBJ1-5): SQTIHQWPATLVQPVGSPLSLECTVEGTSNPNLYWYRQAAGRGLQLLFYSVGIGQISSEVPQNLSASRPQDRQFILSSKKLLLSDSGFYLCAWSDGQGLYQPQHFGDGTRLSIL.

The V call is TRBV2, the J call TRBJ1-2; possibly TRBD1 for D (5 bases). CDR1 is SNHLY and CDR2 is FYNNEI in the germline V gene. The CDR3 consists of 13 residues. V lost 4 bases and J lost 1, with 7 bases in between. The CDR3 sequence: CASSVQGNYGYTF. The CDR3 coding sequence is TGTGCCAGCAGTGTCCAGGGTAACTATGGCTACACCTTC.

This clone was seen a few times. The chain joins TRBV3-1 (or the pseudogene TRBV3-2) to TRBJ1-6; 7 nucleotides match TRBD1. The CDR3 is 15 amino acids. V was clipped by 1 base and J by 9 bases; unmatched bases: 6. Per the germline V gene, CDR1 is LGHDT and CDR2 is YNNKEL (reference sequence). The chain's CDR3 is CASSQVTGEISPLHF. The DNA for the CDR3 is TGTGCCAGCAGCCAAGTAACAGGGGAGATTTCACCCCTCCACTTT.

This clone was seen only once. The sample carries other DNA sequences with the same CDR3. The V call is TRBV3-1 (or the pseudogene TRBV3-2), the J call TRBJ1-2; D gene uncertain. V was trimmed by 4 bases and J by 4 bases, leaving 7 bases between them. This CDR3 region has 12 residues. CDR1 LGHDT and CDR2 YNNKEL come from the germline V gene (reference sequence). The CDR3 protein is CASSPGTYGYTF. The CDR3 DNA follows: TGTGCCAGCAGCCCGGGAACCTATGGCTACACCTTC.

This rearrangement joins TRBV29-1 to TRBJ2-1; D is ambiguous. Trimming cost V 6 bases and J 8 bases, with 11 bases left between them. This CDR3 is 11 amino acids long. Germline assignment: CDR1 SQVTM and CDR2 ANQGSEA. The CDR3 is CSVVVYDEQFF. Here the CDR3 DNA reads TGCAGCGTCGTAGTGTACGATGAGCAGTTCTTC.

This chain links TRBV5-1 with TRBJ2-5; TRBD2 agrees at 10 bases. With 4 bases clipped from V and 0 bases from J, the junction kept 6 bases outside the gene matches. CDR3 length: 16 residues. CDR1 and CDR2 (germline): SGHRS, YFSETQ. CDR3: CASSLLSGGYQETQYF. In DNA form, the CDR3 reads TGCGCCAGCAGCCTACTTAGCGGGGGGTACCAAGAGACCCAGTACTTC.

This clone was recorded only once. The chain uses TRBV5-1 and TRBJ1-4; the D gene is possibly TRBD1 (6 bases). The V and J ends lost 6 bases and 4 bases respectively, with 13 bases between them. Germline loops: CDR1 SGHRS, CDR2 YFSETQ. The CDR3 is made up of 14 amino acids. CDR3 in amino acids: CASTSDRFNEKLFF. CDR3 nucleotide sequence: TGCGCCAGCACCTCCGACAGGTTTAATGAAAAACTGTTTTTT. The full variable domain, completed using reference TRBV5-1 and TRBJ1-4, is KAGVTQTPRYLIKTRGQQVTLSCSPISGHRSVSWYQQTPGQGLQFLFEYFSETQRNKGNFPGRFSGRQFSNSRSEMNVSTLELGDSALYLCASTSDRFNEKLFFGSGTQLSVL.

The chain uses TRBV29-1 and TRBJ1-2; D call uncertain. Per the germline V gene, CDR1 is SQVTM and CDR2 is ANQGSEA. CDR3 length: 10 residues. V lost 6 bases to trimming and J lost 7 bases, with 9 bases between them. CDR3 protein: CSVGSPGYTF. The CDR3 DNA reads TGCAGCGTCGGGAGTCCTGGCTACACCTTC.

This chain joins TRBV5-1 and TRBJ2-7; D gene unclear. Trimming shortened V by 0 bases and J by 0 bases, and 16 bases separated the two germline ends. Germline V lookup: CDR1 SGHRS, CDR2 YFSETQ. This CDR3 spans 17 amino acids. DNA of the CDR3: TGCGCCAGCAGCTTGGGCCCTACGGCACGGAGCTCCTACGAGCAGTACTTC. Encoded protein: CASSLGPTARSSYEQYF. Full variable domain (rest looked up from reference TRBV5-1 and TRBJ2-7): KAGVTQTPRYLIKTRGQQVTLSCSPISGHRSVSWYQQTPGQGLQFLFEYFSETQRNKGNFPGRFSGRQFSNSRSEMNVSTLELGDSALYLCASSLGPTARSSYEQYFGPGTRLTVT.

The chain joins TRBV19 to TRBJ2-2; TRBD1 matches at 9 bases. V shed 6 bases and J 7 bases; nucleotides not matched to a gene: 6. The CDR3 contains 14 residues. CDR1 LNHDA and CDR2 SQIVND come from the germline V gene (reference sequence). DNA of the CDR3: TGTGCCAGTAGGGGGACAGGGATTGGCGGGGAGCTGTTTTTT. Its translation is CASRGTGIGGELFF.

J is TRBJ1-5 and V is TRBV27, with D possibly TRBD1 on 6 matching bases. Germline V CDR1 and CDR2: MNHEY, SMNVEV (reference sequence). The CDR3 length is 14 residues. Trimming took off 3 bases at V and 8 bases at J, with 14 bases between the two ends. The CDR3 sequence: CASSFGGASEPQHF. The DNA for the CDR3 is TGTGCCAGCAGTTTTGGGGGGGCCAGTGAGCCCCAGCATTTT.

V is TRBV12-3 or TRBV12-4 and J is TRBJ1-5, with no clear D. Trimming left V 5 bases short and J 5 bases short, with 7 bases between. The CDR3 loop spans 12 amino acids. The CDR3 is CASSREDQPQHF. DNA for the CDR3: TGTGCCAGCAGTCGCGAGGATCAGCCCCAGCATTTT.

Here the CDR3 reads CASSTHRDSGESPLHF. The CDR3 region has the DNA TGTGCCAGCAGTACCCACAGGGATTCGGGCGAGTCACCCCTCCACTTT. The chain recombines TRBV2 with TRBJ1-6; maybe TRBD1 (6 bases). V was clipped by 5 bases and J by 10 bases, with 21 bases between them. This CDR3 is 16 amino acids long. Looked up from germline, CDR1 is SNHLY and CDR2 is FYNNEI.

This clone was counted between two and nine times. This chain connects TRBV6-5 to TRBJ2-1, with 12 positions matching TRBD2. Germline assignment: CDR1 MNHEY and CDR2 SVGAGI. J was trimmed by 14 bases and V by 6 bases; bases with no gene match: 5. The CDR3 extends over 12 amino acids. CDR3 sequence: CASSRLAGAEFF. The DNA for the CDR3 is TGTGCCAGCAGCAGACTAGCGGGGGCGGAGTTCTTC.

In this sample, this clone turned up once. A read error may account for a junction end that differs from germline. The chain joins TRBV6-1 to TRBJ2-7; TRBD2 agrees at 11 bases. This CDR3 comprises 15 residues. Germline V gene sequence: CDR1 MNHNS, CDR2 SASEGT. This chain's CDR3 is CASSERTSGPYEQYF. The CDR3 DNA follows: TGTGCCAGCAGTGAGAGGACTAGCGGGCCCTATGAGCAGTACTTC.

This clone was seen once. The CDR3 sequence is CASRTDPGFPGELFF. CDR3 in DNA: TGTGCCAGTAGAACAGACCCGGGGTTCCCCGGGGAGCTGTTTTTT. The chain recombines TRBV19 with TRBJ2-2; D perhaps matches TRBD2 (5 bases). This CDR3 has 15 amino acids. Per the germline V gene, CDR1 is LNHDA and CDR2 is SQIVND (reference sequence). V was clipped by 6 bases and J by 6 bases, with 17 bases between them.

The gene calls are TRBV15 and TRBJ1-3; D is perhaps TRBD1 (5 bases). Trimming took 0 bases from V and 4 from J, leaving 10 bases between them. The CDR3 extends over 15 amino acids. From germline, CDR1 is LNHNV and CDR2 YYDKDF (reference sequence). The CDR3 sequence: CATSRDVGPGNTIYF. Here the CDR3 DNA reads TGTGCCACCAGCAGAGATGTGGGGCCAGGAAACACCATATATTTT. Based on the CDR3 plus reference TRBV15 and TRBJ1-3, the full variable domain is DAMVIQNPRYQVTQFGKPVTLSCSQTLNHNVMYWYQQKSSQAPKLLFHYYDKDFNNEADTPDNFQSRRPNTSFCFLDIRSPGLGDTAMYLCATSRDVGPGNTIYFGEGSWLTVV.

The V and J genes are TRBV19 and TRBJ1-1, with D possibly TRBD1 on 5 matching bases. The CDR3 loop spans 12 amino acids. V lost 10 bases and J lost 2, with 11 bases in between. The germline gives CDR1 LNHDA, CDR2 SQIVND (reference sequence). The CDR3 loop reads CATRGRNTEAFF. CDR3 in DNA: TGTGCCACTAGGGGCAGAAACACTGAAGCTTTCTTT. The full variable domain, with the rest looked up from reference TRBV19 and TRBJ1-1, is DGGITQSPKYLFRKEGQNVTLSCEQNLNHDAMYWYRQDPGQGLRLIYYSQIVNDFQKGDIAEGYSVSREKKESFPLTVTSAQKNPTAFYLCATRGRNTEAFFGQGTRLTVV.

This rearrangement joins TRBV3-1 (or the pseudogene TRBV3-2) to TRBJ2-3, with TRBD2 as a possible D gene (6 bases). With 1 base removed from V and 6 bases from J, the gap between germline ends came to 8 bases. The CDR3 consists of 13 residues. In germline, CDR1 is LGHDT, CDR2 YNNKEL (reference sequence). The CDR3 sequence is CASSQGRGDTQYF. As DNA, the CDR3 is TGTGCCAGCAGCCAAGGCCGGGGGGATACGCAGTATTTT.

V is TRBV9 and J is TRBJ2-2; D perhaps matches TRBD2 (5 bases). Germline V gives CDR1 SGDLS, CDR2 YYNGEE. V was clipped by 3 bases and J by 1 base, with 13 bases between them. This CDR3 is built from 16 residues. CDR3 DNA sequence: TGTGCCAGCAGCGCCTCGGGGTGGGGGAACACCGGGGAGCTGTTTTTT. This translates into CASSASGWGNTGELFF.

This chain joins TRBV2 and TRBJ1-1, with D perhaps TRBD1 (5 bases). V was pared by 7 bases and J by 5 bases, with 14 bases between. This CDR3 contains 13 residues. Germline V gene lookup returns CDR1 SNHLY and CDR2 FYNNEI. The CDR3 region has the DNA TGTGCCAGCACGATGGGCAGGGTGACTGAAGCTTTCTTT. It encodes CASTMGRVTEAFF.